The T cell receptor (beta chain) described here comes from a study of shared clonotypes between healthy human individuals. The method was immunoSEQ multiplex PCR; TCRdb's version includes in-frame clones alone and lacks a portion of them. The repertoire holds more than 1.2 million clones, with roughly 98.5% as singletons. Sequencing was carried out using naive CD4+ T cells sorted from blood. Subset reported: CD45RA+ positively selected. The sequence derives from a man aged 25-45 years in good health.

In DNA form, the CDR3 reads TGTGCCAGCAGCTTTCGGCCGGGGGAGCAGTTCTTC. Translation: CASSFRPGEQFF. The genes are TRBV7-3 and TRBJ2-1; D might be TRBD2 (5 bases). Germline V gene data show CDR1 as SGHTA and CDR2 as FQGTGA. V was clipped by 3 bases and J by 10 bases, with 10 bases between them. The CDR3 length is 12 residues.